Following are 9 T cell receptor beta chains from one sample sequenced in a study of cytomegalovirus exposure and HLA in healthy donors. Researchers ran the PCR with 60 Vbeta and 13 Jbeta primers. Some clones are missing from TCRdb's copy, which holds only in-frame ones; the method was immunoSEQ multiplex PCR. The sample lists some 100,000 clones, 60% to 75% occurring once. Sequencing used PBMCs. These receptors came from a man aged 45 to 65 in good health and CMV-seronegative.

The V call is TRBV10-3, the J call TRBJ2-7; tentative D call: TRBD2 (7 bases). Trimming removed 3 bases from V and 0 bases from J, with 15 bases in between. From germline, CDR1 is ENHRY and CDR2 SYGVKD. The CDR3 is 16 residues long. The CDR3 DNA reads as TGTGCCATCAGTGAACTAGGGGGGGTCCTCTCCTACGAGCAGTACTTC. It specifies CAISELGGVLSYEQYF.

The J gene is TRBJ1-1, the V gene TRBV15; no clear D. The ends were cut back, 1 base at V and 8 bases at J, with 14 bases in the middle. This CDR3 is 14 amino acids long. Germline V gene data show CDR1 as LNHNV and CDR2 as YYDKDF (reference sequence). This CDR3 is CATSRVMTEGEAFF. Here the CDR3 DNA reads TGTGCCACCAGCAGAGTTATGACGGAGGGAGAAGCTTTCTTT.

The chain is built from TRBV28 and TRBJ1-2, with 8 positions matching TRBD1. V trimming: 8 bases; J trimming: 3 bases; junction bases outside the gene matches: 5. CDR1 MDHEN and CDR2 SYDVKM come from the germline V gene. The CDR3 covers 13 residues. The CDR3 bases are TGTGCCAGCGCCCTGGGACAGGACTATGGCTACACCTTC. Its protein product is CASALGQDYGYTF.

V usage is TRBV10-2 and J usage is TRBJ1-1; possible D gene TRBD1, 5 bases. The CDR3 runs to 14 residues. Germline V gene sequence: CDR1 WSHSY, CDR2 SAAADI. V dropped 6 bases and J dropped 1 base, with 12 bases sitting between them. CDR3 sequence reads: CASRDPGENTEAFF. The DNA of the CDR3 is TGCGCCAGCAGGGACCCGGGGGAGAACACTGAAGCTTTCTTT.

The rearrangement links TRBV29-1 to TRBJ2-7; TRBD1 might be the D (5 bases). This CDR3 has 14 amino acids. V shed 1 base and J shed 2 bases, with 12 bases lying between them. Germline CDR1 and CDR2: SQVTM and ANQGSEA. The CDR3 loop is CSVEAQGSTYEQYF. The CDR3 nucleotides read TGCAGCGTTGAAGCTCAGGGTTCCACCTACGAGCAGTACTTC.

CDR3 sequence reads: CASSLDDSHYGYTF. DNA for the CDR3: TGCGCCAGCAGCTTGGACGACAGCCACTATGGCTACACCTTC. J is TRBJ1-2 and V is TRBV5-1; possible D gene TRBD1, 5 bases. Trimming left V 0 bases short and J 3 bases short, with 9 bases between. The length of the CDR3 is 14 residues. Germline CDR1 reads SGHRS; CDR2 reads YFSETQ.

A few counts support this clone. This chain links TRBV5-6 with TRBJ2-3, with a possible D match to TRBD2 (7 bases). Germline V gene sequence: CDR1 SGHDT, CDR2 YYEEEE. This CDR3 is built from 17 residues. With 4 bases removed from V and 2 bases from J, the gap between germline ends came to 20 bases. The CDR3 is CASSPGTLAKSTDTQYF. CDR3 bases: TGTGCCAGCAGCCCTGGGACACTAGCGAAATCCACAGATACGCAGTATTTT.

The J gene is TRBJ2-1, the V gene TRBV5-4, with D perhaps TRBD2 (6 bases). Germline assignment: CDR1 SGHNT and CDR2 YYREEE (reference sequence). The CDR3 consists of 12 residues. Trimming removed 4 bases at V and 9 bases at J, with 11 bases between. CDR3 protein: CASSTASAEQFF. The CDR3 DNA reads TGTGCCAGCAGCACAGCTAGCGCTGAGCAGTTCTTC.

The genes are TRBV7-9 and TRBJ2-7, with D perhaps TRBD1 (5 bases). Germline CDR1 reads SEHNR; CDR2 reads FQNEAQ (reference sequence). The CDR3 runs 14 residues. The V end was cut by 5 bases, the J end by 0 bases, with 11 bases between. CDR3 sequence (DNA): TGTGCCAGCAGCCCGACAGATAGCTCCTACGAGCAGTACTTC. It is translated as CASSPTDSSYEQYF.